This T cell receptor beta chain was sequenced in a study of OX40 agonist ivuxolimab in advanced cancers. The CDR3 has 11 amino acids. Germline CDR1 reads WNHNN; CDR2 reads SYGVQD (reference sequence). V was cut by 7 bases and J by 11 bases, with 11 bases left in between. Of note for this clone: Its antigen is not known.

Samples were taken at baseline and on day 1 of cycles 4 and 7. Broader study findings: At 0.1 to 3.0 mg/kg, CD4+ and CD8+ blood T cells expanded clonally by week 6.

Clones were read by immunoSEQ multiplex PCR, and TCRdb kept only the in-frame ones, dropping some. The sample shows over 80,000 clones, approximately 87% of them seen only once. This receptor was identified in an adult with an advanced solid tumor such as melanoma, head and neck, liver or kidney cancer. The source material was CD4+ or CD8+ T cells sorted from blood, sampled in a trial of the OX40 agonist ivuxolimab. V is TRBV10-1 and J is TRBJ1-4, with D unclear. The DNA for the CDR3 is TGCGCCAGCAAGGAAGGCGAGAAACTGTTTTTT. It is translated as CASKEGEKLFF.